These T cell receptor beta chains were read from a single sample in a study of graft-versus-host responses after intestinal transplantation. Assay used: immunoSEQ multiplex PCR; TCRdb lists only in-frame clones, some missing. Of tens of thousands of clones listed, roughly 92% are singletons. Sample: bone marrow, taken roughly 110 weeks after intestinal transplantation. The origin of the receptors is a human patient who received an intestinal transplant, so some T cells may come from the graft donor. Both conserved end residues are part of each CDR3. D genes are given only for firm matches. Size values are once, few and many counts, or a class for expanded clones, and some rows have none.

NA	NA	TRBV7-2	TRBJ2-3	CASSLGQGPLGGTDTQYF	TGTGCCAGCAGCTTAGGGCAGGGTCCCCTAGGCGGCACAGATACGCAGTATTTT
NA	TRBD1	TRBV6-5	TRBJ1-5	CASSWDRNQPQHF	TGTGCCAGCAGTTGGGACAGAAATCAGCCCCAGCATTTT
NA	NA	TRBV30	TRBJ2-2	CAWSVCTGELFF	TGTGCCTGGAGTGTTTGCACCGGGGAGCTGTTTTTT
NA	TRBD1	TRBV5-1	TRBJ1-2	CASSSNLGQVDGYTF	TGCGCCAGCAGCTCGAACCTCGGACAGGTCGATGGCTACACCTTC
NA	NA	TRBV6-6	TRBJ1-4	CASSLPPTSNEKLFF	TGTGCCAGCAGTCTCCCCCCAACCAGCAATGAAAAACTGTTTTTT
NA	NA	TRBV28	TRBJ2-7	CASSLLYLADEQYF	TGTGCCAGCAGTTTATTATATCTGGCGGACGAGCAGTACTTC
once	NA	TRBV27	TRBJ1-6	CASGGRESSYNSPLHF	TGTGCGAGCGGCGGGCGGGAAAGCTCCTATAATTCACCCCTCCACTTT
NA	NA	TRBV30	TRBJ1-2	CAWSVRQASPYGYTF	TGTGCCTGGAGTGTACGCCAGGCGTCCCCCTATGGCTACACCTTC
NA	NA	TRBV5-4	TRBJ1-2	CASSFQGSNYGYTF	TGTGCCAGCAGCTTTCAGGGATCTAACTATGGCTACACCTTC
NA	NA	TRBV28	TRBJ1-5	CAIGRDPQHF	TGTGCCATCGGCCGGGACCCCCAACATTTT
NA	NA	TRBV9	TRBJ1-2	CASSPGSDYGYTF	TGTGCCAGCAGCCCCGGTTCAGACTATGGCTACACCTTC
NA	TRBD2	TRBV13	TRBJ2-7	CASSLRGSGSGVSEQYF	TGTGCCAGCAGCCTCCGGGGTAGCGGGAGTGGAGTGAGCGAGCAGTACTTC
once	NA	TRBV30	TRBJ1-4	CAWSVGGEKLFF	TGTGCCTGGAGTGTAGGGGGGGAAAAACTGTTTTTT
NA	NA	TRBV6-1	TRBJ2-5	CASKRAPARETQYF	TGTGCCAGCAAGCGAGCACCAGCTAGGGAGACCCAGTACTTC
NA	NA	TRBV9	TRBJ2-3	CASSLPGGLDTQYF	TGTGCCAGCAGCCTACCCGGGGGCCTGGATACGCAGTATTTT
few	NA	TRBV7-9	TRBJ2-7	CASSADRPDYEQYF	TGTGCCAGCAGCGCCGACAGGCCAGACTACGAGCAGTACTTC
NA	NA	TRBV27	TRBJ1-5	CASSLRYSNQPQHF	TGTGCCAGCAGTTTAAGATATAGCAATCAGCCCCAGCATTTT
NA	TRBD1	TRBV29-1	TRBJ1-2	CSVGVMTGGNYGYTF	TGCAGCGTTGGGGTCATGACAGGGGGCAACTATGGCTACACCTTC
NA	TRBD2	TRBV7-6	TRBJ2-5	CASSLGTSGDQETQYF	TGTGCCAGCAGCTTAGGGACTAGCGGAGACCAAGAGACCCAGTACTTC
NA	NA	TRBV19	TRBJ1-4	CASIEDPVGEKLFF	TGTGCCAGTATAGAAGACCCTGTGGGTGAAAAACTGTTTTTT
NA	TRBD2	TRBV15	TRBJ2-1	CATSSPSLAGGLNEQFF	TGTGCCACCAGCTCACCCTCTTTAGCGGGGGGATTAAATGAGCAGTTCTTC
NA	TRBD2	TRBV7-3	TRBJ2-1	CASSLWLAGVREQFF	TGTGCCAGCAGCTTATGGCTAGCGGGAGTAAGAGAGCAGTTCTTC
NA	NA	TRBV29-1	TRBJ2-2	CSANRYQGNGELFF	TGCAGCGCCAACCGTTATCAGGGTAACGGGGAGCTGTTTTTT
NA	TRBD1	TRBV5-4	TRBJ1-2	CASSLANIGQGRNGYTF	TGTGCCAGCAGCTTGGCTAATATTGGACAGGGACGGAATGGCTACACCTTC
NA	NA	TRBV15	TRBJ1-6	CATRGSSYNSPLHF	TGTGCCACCAGGGGAAGCTCCTATAATTCACCCCTCCACTTT
NA	NA	TRBV5-1	TRBJ1-4	CASSLVGGFNEKLFF	TGCGCCAGCAGCTTGGTCGGCGGATTTAATGAAAAACTGTTTTTT
once	NA	TRBV6-6	TRBJ2-5	CASSYPSEETQYF	TGTGCCAGCAGTTACCCCTCCGAAGAGACCCAGTACTTC
NA	TRBD2	TRBV27	TRBJ2-2	CASSLMSGATGELFF	TGTGCCAGCAGTTTAATGAGCGGGGCCACCGGGGAGCTGTTTTTT
NA	NA	TRBV6-4	TRBJ2-3	CASSADSPTDTQYF	TGTGCCAGCAGTGCGGACAGTCCCACAGATACGCAGTATTTT
NA	NA	TRBV7-2	TRBJ2-1	CASSLGPIRGQFF	TGTGCCAGCAGCCTGGGACCGATCAGGGGGCAGTTCTTC
NA	NA	TRBV6-4	TRBJ2-1	CASSEGAGSPQFF	TGTGCCAGCAGTGAAGGCGCAGGAAGCCCGCAGTTCTTC
NA	NA	TRBV7-6	TRBJ2-7	CASSQETGTSYEQYF	TGTGCCAGCAGTCAAGAAACCGGGACATCCTACGAGCAGTACTTC
NA	NA	TRBV6-1	TRBJ2-7	CASREDSSFYEQYF	TGTGCCAGCAGAGAAGACAGTAGCTTCTACGAGCAGTACTTC
NA	TRBD1	TRBV15	TRBJ1-1	CATSMGQGKTEAFF	TGTGCCACCAGCATGGGACAGGGTAAAACTGAAGCTTTCTTT
once	NA	TRBV5-6	TRBJ2-3	CASSLEGKLTDTQYF	TGTGCCAGCAGCTTAGAGGGTAAATTAACAGATACGCAGTATTTT
NA	NA	TRBV6-1	TRBJ2-4	CASSEAVFFVKNIQYF	TGTGCCAGCAGTGAGGCTGTATTCTTCGTCAAAAACATTCAGTACTTC
NA	TRBD2	TRBV4-1	TRBJ2-7	CATGKLAGYEQYF	TGCGCCACCGGGAAACTAGCGGGATACGAGCAGTACTTC
few	TRBD2	TRBV27	TRBJ2-1	CASSPPAGRVNEQFF	TGTGCCAGCAGCCCTCCTGCCGGGAGGGTGAATGAGCAGTTCTTC
NA	NA	TRBV4-1	TRBJ2-3	CASSQVLLADTQYF	TGCGCCAGCAGCCAAGTACTCCTAGCAGATACGCAGTATTTT
NA	NA	TRBV7-9	TRBJ2-1	CASSPGSDEQFF	TGTGCCAGCAGCCCAGGCTCAGATGAGCAGTTCTTC
NA	TRBD1	TRBV6-5	TRBJ2-7	CASRSGQGPYEQYF	TGTGCCAGCAGGTCGGGACAGGGTCCCTACGAGCAGTACTTC
few	NA	TRBV2	TRBJ1-1	CASSEQQAYTEAFF	TGTGCCAGCAGTGAGCAACAGGCGTACACTGAAGCTTTCTTT
NA	NA	TRBV4-1	TRBJ2-3	CASSQDQRDTQYF	TGCGCCAGCAGCCAGGACCAGCGGGATACGCAGTATTTT
NA	NA	TRBV21-1	TRBJ1-5	CASSKRTHRGRNQPQHF	TGTGCCAGCAGCAAAAGGACCCACCGGGGCCGCAATCAGCCCCAGCATTTT
NA	NA	TRBV6-5	TRBJ1-1	CASSYRNFRGGTEAFF	TGTGCCAGCAGTTACCGAAATTTCCGAGGGGGCACTGAAGCTTTCTTT
once	TRBD1	TRBV30	TRBJ1-6	CAWSVLGQGVSSSYNSPLHF	TGTGCCTGGAGTGTACTTGGGCAGGGGGTGTCAAGCTCCTATAATTCACCCCTCCACTTT
NA	NA	TRBV7-6	TRBJ2-7	CASSLEESSYEQYF	TGTGCCAGCAGCTTAGAAGAATCCTCCTACGAGCAGTACTTC
NA	TRBD1	TRBV9	TRBJ1-1	CASSGEQGENTEAFF	TGTGCCAGCAGCGGGGAACAGGGGGAGAACACTGAAGCTTTCTTT
once	NA	TRBV6-1	TRBJ1-1	CASSLTVAFF	TGTGCCAGCAGTCTGACAGTGGCTTTCTTT
NA	NA	TRBV19	TRBJ1-2	CASSAGTGYGYTF	TGTGCCAGTAGTGCAGGGACCGGCTATGGCTACACCTTC
NA	NA	TRBV2	TRBJ2-7	CASREAFRDAYYEQYF	TGTGCCAGCAGAGAAGCCTTCCGGGACGCTTACTACGAGCAGTACTTC
NA	NA	TRBV28	TRBJ1-2	CASSLLTSERGYTF	TGTGCCAGCAGTTTACTGACATCGGAGAGGGGCTACACCTTC
NA	NA	TRBV11-3	TRBJ2-3	CASSLTPGLRDTQYF	TGTGCCAGCAGCTTAACCCCGGGACTGAGAGATACGCAGTATTTT
NA	NA	TRBV11-1	TRBJ2-5	CASSLGFGETQYF	TGTGCCAGCAGCTTAGGGTTTGGGGAGACCCAGTACTTC